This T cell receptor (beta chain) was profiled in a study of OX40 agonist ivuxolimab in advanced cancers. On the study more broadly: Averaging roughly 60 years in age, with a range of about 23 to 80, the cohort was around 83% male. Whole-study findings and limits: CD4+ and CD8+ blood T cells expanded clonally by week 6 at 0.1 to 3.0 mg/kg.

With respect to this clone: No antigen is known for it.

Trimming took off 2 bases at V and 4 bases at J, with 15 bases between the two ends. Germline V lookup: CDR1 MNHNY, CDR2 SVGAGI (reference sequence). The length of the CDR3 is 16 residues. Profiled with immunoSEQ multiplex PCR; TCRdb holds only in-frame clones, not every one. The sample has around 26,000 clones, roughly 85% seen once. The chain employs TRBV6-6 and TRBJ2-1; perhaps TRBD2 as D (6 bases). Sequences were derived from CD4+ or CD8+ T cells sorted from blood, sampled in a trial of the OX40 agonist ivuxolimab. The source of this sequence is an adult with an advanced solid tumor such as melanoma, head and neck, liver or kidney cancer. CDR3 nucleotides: TGTGCCAGCAGTTACCTCGACCTGACTAGTTACAATGAGCAGTTCTTC. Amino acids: CASSYLDLTSYNEQFF.